This T cell receptor (beta chain) was captured in a study of T cells in Graves' hyperthyroidism and ophthalmopathy. Comments on this clonotype: Relative to the germline gene, one junction end is altered; a read error may explain this.

TCR beta CDR3 sequences were amplified from RNA transcripts. HTBI primers were employed in a first-round RT-PCR of the TCR CDR3. TCRdb re-called the multiplex PCR reads with MiXCR, one entry per CDR3 protein. The table lists 400,000 to 550,000 distinct CDR3 sequences, around 24% of them singletons. Sequencing input: blood. The TCR originated in a woman aged 25 to 39 with Graves' ophthalmopathy.

The CDR3 loop reads CAGRRTNTGELFF. The CDR3 DNA is TGTGCCGGCAGGCGGACGAACACCGGGGAGCTGTTTTTT. The chain uses TRBV12-3 or TRBV12-4 and TRBJ2-2, with no clear D. The CDR3 has 13 residues.